The clone carrying this TCR beta chain has a handful of counts. The data were obtained in a study of blood T cell repertoires in COVID-19. Background on the study: Acute and convalescent COVID-19 samples came from the United States, Italy and Spain.

Method: immunoSEQ multiplex PCR; TCRdb's copy keeps in-frame clones and lacks some. Seen here are approximately 230,000 clones, approximately 88% observed once, and the top ten hold approximately 6%. The sequence derives from a woman aged 25 to 39 with COVID-19, enrolled during active disease. The source material was peripheral blood.

CDR3 coding DNA: TGCGCCAGCAGCCCTGTAGGGGACAGGGGAAGGGGAAAAGCTTTCTTT. This translates into CASSPVGDRGRGKAFF. This rearrangement joins TRBV5-1 to TRBJ1-1; 10 positions agree with TRBD1. The ends lost 4 bases at V and 9 bases at J; junction bases unmatched: 15. This CDR3 is 16 amino acids long. Germline V CDR1 and CDR2: SGHRS, YFSETQ.